Below, 23 T cell receptor beta chains from the same sample are listed, as sequenced in a study of T cells in Graves' hyperthyroidism and ophthalmopathy. Amplification targeted TCR beta CDR3 regions from RNA transcripts. The TCR CDR3 was amplified in a first-round RT-PCR using the HTBI primer set. MiXCR was run by TCRdb on the multiplex PCR reads, yielding one entry per CDR3 protein. The table records about 500,000 distinct CDR3 sequences, roughly 17% of them present only once. Sequencing was performed on blood. All receptors derive from a woman under 30 with Graves' ophthalmopathy.

This clonotype showed up just a few times. V and J are TRBV6-1 and TRBJ1-2, with 9 bases lining up with TRBD1. V shed 5 bases and J 4 bases; nucleotides not matched to a gene: 8. The germline V gene has CDR1 MNHNS and CDR2 SASEGT. The CDR3 consists of 15 residues. CDR3 sequence reads: CASSTGGQGTYGYTF. CDR3 nucleotides: TGTGCCAGCAGTACTGGGGGACAGGGCACCTATGGCTACACCTTC.

The chain is built from TRBV19 and TRBJ2-1, with D possibly being TRBD1 (5 bases). The germline V gene encodes CDR1 LNHDA and CDR2 SQIVND (reference sequence). The CDR3 is 14 residues long. V lost 3 bases and J lost 5, with 11 bases in between. The CDR3 reads CASSIAGWNNEQFF. The CDR3 coding sequence is TGTGCCAGTAGTATCGCAGGGTGGAACAATGAGCAGTTCTTC. Combining the CDR3 with reference TRBV19 and TRBJ2-1 gives the whole variable domain DGGITQSPKYLFRKEGQNVTLSCEQNLNHDAMYWYRQDPGQGLRLIYYSQIVNDFQKGDIAEGYSVSREKKESFPLTVTSAQKNPTAFYLCASSIAGWNNEQFFGPGTRLTVL.

This clonotype was observed a few times. The V call is TRBV6-1, the J call TRBJ2-1, with 12 bases matching TRBD2. CDR3 length: 15 amino acids. Unmatched junction bases numbered 6, after V lost 6 bases and J lost 6 bases. Germline V gene sequence: CDR1 MNHNS, CDR2 SASEGT. CDR3 protein: CASSLRTSGANEQFF. The CDR3 DNA reads TGTGCCAGCAGCCTCCGGACTAGCGGGGCCAATGAGCAGTTCTTC.

This chain joins TRBV4-1 and TRBJ2-2; D remains ambiguous. The CDR3 loop spans 14 amino acids. Germline V gene sequence: CDR1 MGHRA, CDR2 YSYEKL. Trimming shortened V by 0 bases and J by 8 bases, and 10 bases separated the two germline ends. Here the CDR3 reads CASSQDPRAGELFF. The CDR3 DNA sequence: TGCGCCAGCAGCCAAGATCCTAGAGCGGGGGAGCTGTTTTTT.

This chain links TRBV11-2 with TRBJ2-7; D may correspond to TRBD1 or TRBD2 (5 bases each). In germline, CDR1 is SGHAT, CDR2 FQNNGV. V lost 1 base and J lost 4, with 14 bases in between. CDR3 length equals 15 residues. The CDR3: CASSLGPGRYYEQYF. In DNA, the CDR3 is TGTGCCAGCAGCTTAGGACCGGGACGATATTACGAGCAGTACTTC. Drawing the rest from reference TRBV11-2 and TRBJ2-7, the complete variable domain is EAGVAQSPRYKIIEKRQSVAFWCNPISGHATLYWYQQILGQGPKLLIQFQNNGVVDDSQLPKDRFSAERLKGVDSTLKIQPAKLEDSAVYLCASSLGPGRYYEQYFGPGTRLTVT.

This clonotype was seen ten or more times. This chain joins TRBV28 and TRBJ2-5; D possibly matches TRBD1 or TRBD2 (5 bases each). CDR1 and CDR2 from the germline V gene are MDHEN and SYDVKM. The germline V and J ends were trimmed by 6 bases and 5 bases, with 16 bases remaining between them. The CDR3 length is 14 residues. CDR3 nucleotides: TGTGCCAGCAGGATCGGGGCACCCGGGGAGACCCAGTACTTC. It yields the protein CASRIGAPGETQYF.

This clonotype has only a few counts. The chain joins TRBV7-9 to TRBJ2-7; the D call may be TRBD1 or TRBD2 (5 bases each). Trimming left V 0 bases short and J 5 bases short, with 14 bases between. CDR1 and CDR2 from the germline V gene are SEHNR and FQNEAQ (reference sequence). The length of the CDR3 is 15 residues. This CDR3 reads CASSLATDRGDEQYF. CDR3 bases: TGTGCCAGCAGCTTAGCAACCGACCGGGGCGACGAGCAGTACTTC.

This clonotype was counted ten times or more. V gene TRBV28 combines with J gene TRBJ2-7; D unresolved. Germline loops: CDR1 MDHEN, CDR2 SYDVKM. This CDR3 region has 13 residues. Trimming pared 8 bases from V and 4 bases from J, leaving 15 bases between. Here the CDR3 DNA reads TGTGCCAGCGCTAGTAATCCCACATACGAGCAGTACTTC. Translated: CASASNPTYEQYF.

This clonotype was counted at least ten times. The V gene is TRBV20-1, the J gene TRBJ2-1; TRBD2 aligns across 7 bases. This CDR3 has 15 residues. From germline, CDR1 is DFQATT and CDR2 SNEGSKA (reference sequence). The V gene end was trimmed by 3 bases and the J gene end by 2 bases; junction bases not matched to a gene: 7. The CDR3 DNA sequence: TGCAGTGCTAGGACGGTGGGAGGGCCCTACAATGAGCAGTTCTTC. Translation gives CSARTVGGPYNEQFF.

This clonotype was counted ten times or more. This chain connects TRBV12-3 or TRBV12-4 to TRBJ2-7; 7 bases match TRBD2. The CDR3 is 13 residues long. Losses at the gene ends were 6 bases for V and 3 bases for J; bases not matched to a gene: 5. CDR3 loop: CASRASGNYEQYF. CDR3 coding DNA: TGTGCCAGCAGGGCTAGCGGCAACTACGAGCAGTACTTC.

At least ten counts were recorded for this clonotype. The genes are TRBV7-9 and TRBJ2-2; maybe TRBD1 (5 bases). The CDR3 is 15 residues long. Germline values: CDR1 SEHNR, CDR2 FQNEAQ (reference sequence). Trimming left V 5 bases short and J 3 bases short, with 13 bases between. The CDR3 DNA is TGTGCCAGCAGCCGGGCGATAGGGGACACCGGGGAGCTGTTTTTT. Translated, it gives CASSRAIGDTGELFF.

CDR3 sequence reads: CAWSVGHSSSYNSPLHF. The CDR3 DNA reads TGTGCCTGGAGTGTAGGACACTCAAGCTCCTATAATTCACCCCTCCACTTT. The chain employs TRBV30 and TRBJ1-6, with a tentative D call TRBD1 (5 bases). Trimming cost V 0 bases and J 0 bases, with 12 bases left between them. This CDR3 is built from 17 residues. In germline, CDR1 is GTSNPN, CDR2 SVGIG (reference sequence).

This clonotype was observed a few times. The chain links TRBV6-1 to TRBJ1-3; D may be TRBD1 (5 bases). From germline, CDR1 is MNHNS and CDR2 SASEGT. Between the trimmed V and J ends, which lost 8 bases and 0 bases, there was a span of 14 bases. The CDR3 runs 15 residues. The CDR3 reads CASLRDGISGNTIYF. CDR3 bases: TGTGCCAGCCTCAGGGACGGCATCTCTGGAAACACCATATATTTT.

The chain uses TRBV29-1 and TRBJ2-3; D gene ambiguous. V was cut by 3 bases and J by 2 bases, with 9 bases left in between. Germline V CDR1 and CDR2: SQVTM, ANQGSEA. The CDR3 is 13 amino acids. The chain's CDR3 is CSVEKVSTDTQYF. CDR3 bases: TGCAGCGTTGAGAAGGTCTCCACAGATACGCAGTATTTT.

This clonotype showed up many times. The rearrangement joins TRBV28 to TRBJ1-1; D gene unclear. The germline V and J ends were trimmed by 5 bases and 1 base, with 8 bases remaining between them. CDR1 is MDHEN and CDR2 is SYDVKM in the germline V gene. The CDR3 totals 13 residues. CDR3 protein: CASSGVENTEAFF. Here the CDR3 DNA reads TGTGCCAGCAGTGGGGTTGAGAACACTGAAGCTTTCTTT.

This clonotype was counted ten times or more. This CDR3 reads CASSLAGGPGELFF. The CDR3 region has the DNA TGTGCCAGCAGTTTAGCGGGGGGGCCCGGGGAGCTGTTTTTT. The rearrangement joins TRBV12-3 or TRBV12-4 to TRBJ2-2; TRBD2 is a possible D gene (7 bases). V was shortened by 0 bases and J by 6 bases, with 8 bases between the two germline ends. There are 14 residues in the CDR3.

The chain links TRBV20-1 to TRBJ2-1, with 11 bases that match TRBD2. The trim removed 3 bases at V and 5 bases at J, leaving 6 bases unmatched. CDR3 size: 15 residues. Looked up from germline, CDR1 is DFQATT and CDR2 is SNEGSKA (reference sequence). CDR3 sequence (DNA): TGCAGTGCTAGGGCGACTAGCGGGACCCACAATGAGCAGTTCTTC. It yields the protein CSARATSGTHNEQFF.

This clonotype was seen many times. The chain combines TRBV7-2 with TRBJ2-1, with 15 bases lining up with TRBD2. The ends lost 6 bases at V and 1 base at J; junction bases unmatched: 1. The CDR3 loop spans 16 amino acids. Germline loops: CDR1 SGHTA, CDR2 FQGNSA. The CDR3 DNA reads TGTGCCAGCAGAGGACTAGCGGGGGGGTCCTACAATGAGCAGTTCTTC. It encodes CASRGLAGGSYNEQFF.

The chain is built from TRBV5-1 and TRBJ2-3; TRBD1 is a possible D gene (5 bases). This CDR3 spans 15 amino acids. V shed 0 bases and J shed 4 bases, with 12 bases lying between them. From germline, CDR1 is SGHRS and CDR2 YFSETQ. CDR3 bases: TGCGCCAGCAGCTTGGGACAGTCAAGCGCAGATACGCAGTATTTT. This encodes CASSLGQSSADTQYF.

There are many counts of this clonotype. V gene TRBV7-9 combines with J gene TRBJ1-1; tentatively, D is TRBD1 (5 bases). Trimming removed 5 bases at V and 0 bases at J, with 10 bases between. Germline CDR1 is SEHNR and CDR2 is FQNEAQ (reference sequence). The CDR3 is made up of 14 amino acids. This CDR3 reads CASSTGRLNTEAFF. The CDR3 DNA follows: TGTGCCAGCAGCACGGGACGCTTGAACACTGAAGCTTTCTTT.

This clonotype was observed many times. The chain links TRBV30 to TRBJ1-2; no clear D gene. There are 14 residues in the CDR3. Deletions cut 0 bases from V and 6 bases from J, with 14 bases between. Looked up from germline, CDR1 is GTSNPN and CDR2 is SVGIG (reference sequence). As DNA, the CDR3 is TGTGCCTGGAGTGTACATCCTGGTTCGAATGGCTACACCTTC. It encodes CAWSVHPGSNGYTF.

The chain is built from TRBV27 and TRBJ1-5; possibly TRBD1 for D (5 bases). Germline loops: CDR1 MNHEY, CDR2 SMNVEV (reference sequence). The CDR3 length is 13 residues. Trimming cost V 6 bases and J 4 bases, with 10 bases left between them. For the CDR3, the DNA is TGTGCCAGCAGCAGGGCCGTAAATCAGCCCCAGCATTTT. Translated: CASSRAVNQPQHF.

This clonotype was detected ten times or more. The rearrangement uses TRBV9 and TRBJ2-3; tentatively, D is TRBD2 (6 bases). Germline loops: CDR1 SGDLS, CDR2 YYNGEE. The CDR3 length is 15 residues. Trimming pared 4 bases from V and 0 bases from J, leaving 12 bases between. The DNA of the CDR3 is TGTGCCAGCAGCCCCTGGGGGGTGAGCACAGATACGCAGTATTTT. The encoded protein is CASSPWGVSTDTQYF. Full variable domain (missing parts from reference TRBV9 and TRBJ2-3): DSGVTQTPKHLITATGQRVTLRCSPRSGDLSVYWYQQSLDQGLQFLIQYYNGEERAKGNILERFSAQQFPDLHSELNLSSLELGDSALYFCASSPWGVSTDTQYFGPGTRLTVL.